Each of the 8 T cell receptor beta chains below was sequenced from the same sample in a study of T cell clusters in autoimmune cytopenias. TRB amplification used approximately 270 ng of peripheral blood genomic DNA. TRB was amplified by touch-down multiplex PCR, primer pools A and B combined. TCRdb processed the multiplex PCR reads again and assigns one entry to each CDR3 protein, with no DNA. This sample's table has fewer than 3,000 distinct CDR3 sequences. Sequencing was performed on peripheral blood. These receptors originate from a human donor with an autoimmune cytopenia, with autoimmune hepatitis or in good health (not recorded which).

This clonotype is classed as medium-sized by frequency. V gene TRBV29-1 combines with J gene TRBJ2-5; absent DNA, TCRdb's TRBD1 call cannot be checked. This CDR3 has 15 amino acids. Germline-derived CDR1 and CDR2 are SQVTM and ANQGSEA. The chain's CDR3 is CSVELRERFQETQYF.

Its frequency marks this clonotype as medium-sized (0.01 to 0.1%). The chain combines TRBV12-3 or TRBV12-4 with TRBJ1-2; TCRdb indicates TRBD1, and absent DNA this call remains unverified. The CDR3 has 15 amino acids. The CDR3 region is CASSSNRDRAGGYTF.

The rearrangement links TRBV7-9 to TRBJ2-2; checking the TCRdb D call of TRBD2 is not possible without DNA. CDR1 and CDR2 (germline): SEHNR, FQNEAQ (reference sequence). This CDR3 spans 16 amino acids. The CDR3 sequence is CASSSITSGSTGELFF.

This clonotype is labeled medium-sized (0.01 to 0.1%) based on frequency. The rearrangement joins TRBV27 to TRBJ1-6; the TRBD1 assignment by TCRdb is unverifiable without DNA. Germline V CDR1 and CDR2: MNHEY, SMNVEV (reference sequence). This CDR3 is 17 amino acids long. CDR3 in amino acids: CASSLFRRGLYNSPLHF.

The V gene is TRBV2, the J gene TRBJ2-7; TCRdb indicates TRBD1, and absent DNA this call remains unverified. Looked up from germline, CDR1 is SNHLY and CDR2 is FYNNEI. The CDR3 is made up of 14 amino acids. The CDR3 sequence: CASSKRTSRHEQYF.

This clonotype shows up as medium-sized by frequency. The chain joins TRBV5-6 to TRBJ2-1; absent DNA, TCRdb's TRBD1 call cannot be checked. The CDR3 contains 15 residues. Germline values: CDR1 SGHDT, CDR2 YYEEEE. The CDR3 is CASSPWGSSYNEQFF.

The chain links TRBV5-1 to TRBJ1-2. CDR1 and CDR2 from the germline V gene are SGHRS and YFSETQ. This CDR3 contains 17 residues. The CDR3 spells CASSPDHSHLLVLGYTF.

This clonotype is labeled medium-sized based on frequency. This chain links TRBV5-1 with TRBJ2-6. The germline CDR1 and CDR2 sequences are SGHRS and YFSETQ. The CDR3 contains 17 residues. Here the CDR3 reads CASSPMITSSGANVLTF.